This TCR beta chain was observed in a study of blood T cells in healthy people across ages. This CDR3 is built from 15 residues. Points on this clonotype: Its antigen remains unidentified. One end of the junction does not line up with germline, which may come from a read error.

The study's findings and limits: Roughly linearly, TCR beta diversity per million T cells fell as age increased. Relative to aged donors, long-lived donors carried more naive CD4+ cells and displayed higher diversity.

Together with a sample-barcoded 5' primer, a J-beta primer mix was included in a second PCR lasting roughly 6 to 12 cycles. Each cDNA molecule was tagged by a template-switch adaptor that had 12 random nucleotides. Sequencing recovered at least 3 million CDR3-containing paired-end reads from each sample. Each CDR3 protein gets one entry after TCRdb re-called the 5' RACE reads with MiXCR. The table lists roughly 410,000 distinct CDR3 sequences, roughly half of them singletons. The source of this sequence is a man between 60 and 70 years old in good health. Sequenced: blood. The chain couples TRBV12-3 or TRBV12-4 to TRBJ2-1; D is undetermined. The CDR3 loop is CASRVMQGSYNGQFF. The CDR3 nucleotides read TGTGCCAGCAGAGTTATGCAAGGGTCATACAATGGGCAGTTCTTC.